A single T cell receptor beta chain is shown here with its context. This specimen belongs to a study of T-cell memory formation after mild COVID-19. Each CDR3 protein is one row after TCRdb ran MiXCR on the 5' RACE reads. Of a few hundred thousand distinct CDR3 sequences in the sample, around 30% were seen once. What was sequenced was PBMCs or a T cell subset sorted from them (not recorded which). This clonotype originated in an adult woman who had mild COVID-19 (a few samples of this study predate the infection). Cell type and time point are not known.

CDR3 sequence reads: CASSYGGQGARGYTF. CDR3 bases: TGTGCCAGCAGTTACGGAGGACAGGGGGCGCGGGGCTACACCTTC. The chain joins TRBV6-2 or TRBV6-3 to TRBJ1-2, with 11 nucleotides matching TRBD1. Trimming at V came to 2 bases and at J to 8 bases, leaving 7 bases not matched to a gene. Germline CDR1 MNHEY, CDR2 SVGEGT. The CDR3 has 15 amino acids.